The clone carrying this T cell receptor beta chain was counted once. The antigen is not known. This sample was included in a study of siplizumab effects on memory and regulatory T cells. Between the trimmed V and J ends, which lost 3 bases and 0 bases, there was a span of 5 bases. Germline V CDR1 and CDR2: KGHSH, LQKENI. The CDR3 is 14 amino acids. Study-level points and caveats: Of the alloreactive clones, only a minor fraction mapped to unstimulated subsets. The apparent diversity of naive T cells exceeded that of memory cells, and naive T cells seemed to make a major contribution to the alloresponse.

The study assayed approximately 100,000 TCR templates per sample. Sequenced by immunoSEQ multiplex PCR; TCRdb stores in-frame clones only, minus some. The data contain some 120,000 clones, about 94% of them seen just once; the ten biggest clones take up 1.5% to 2%. This clonotype originated in a human donor in good health. The sample consisted of non-Treg CD4+ T cells sorted from blood. The rearrangement joins TRBV18 to TRBJ1-4; D call uncertain. The CDR3 DNA sequence: TGTGCCAGCTCACCCCTTGCAACTAATGAAAAACTGTTTTTT. Translating it yields CASSPLATNEKLFF. Drawing the rest from reference TRBV18 and TRBJ1-4, the complete variable domain is NAGVMQNPRHLVRRRGQEARLRCSPMKGHSHVYWYRQLPEEGLKFMVYLQKENIIDESGMPKERFSAEFPKEGPSILRIQQVVRGDSAAYFCASSPLATNEKLFFGSGTQLSVL.